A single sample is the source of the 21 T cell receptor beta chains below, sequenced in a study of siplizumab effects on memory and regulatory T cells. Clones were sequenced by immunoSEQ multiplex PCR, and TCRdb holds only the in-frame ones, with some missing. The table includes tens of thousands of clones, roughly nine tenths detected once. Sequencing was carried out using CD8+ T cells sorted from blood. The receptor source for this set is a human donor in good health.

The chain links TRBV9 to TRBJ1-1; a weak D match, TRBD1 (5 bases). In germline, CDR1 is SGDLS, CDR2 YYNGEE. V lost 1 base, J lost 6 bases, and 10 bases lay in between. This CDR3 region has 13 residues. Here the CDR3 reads CASSVSTEAEAFF. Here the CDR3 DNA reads TGTGCCAGCAGCGTATCGACAGAGGCTGAAGCTTTCTTT.

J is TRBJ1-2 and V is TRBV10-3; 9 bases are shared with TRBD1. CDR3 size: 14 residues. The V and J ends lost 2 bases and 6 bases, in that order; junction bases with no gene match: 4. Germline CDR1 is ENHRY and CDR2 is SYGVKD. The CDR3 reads CAISEPWTGDGYTF. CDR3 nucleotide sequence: TGTGCCATCAGTGAGCCCTGGACAGGGGATGGCTACACCTTC.

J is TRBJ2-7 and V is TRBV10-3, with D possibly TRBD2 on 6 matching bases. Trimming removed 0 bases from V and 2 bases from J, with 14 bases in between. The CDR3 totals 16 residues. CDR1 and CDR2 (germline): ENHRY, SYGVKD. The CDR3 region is CAISESKSASAYEQYF. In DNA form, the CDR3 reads TGTGCCATCAGTGAGTCAAAGTCGGCTAGCGCCTACGAGCAGTACTTC.

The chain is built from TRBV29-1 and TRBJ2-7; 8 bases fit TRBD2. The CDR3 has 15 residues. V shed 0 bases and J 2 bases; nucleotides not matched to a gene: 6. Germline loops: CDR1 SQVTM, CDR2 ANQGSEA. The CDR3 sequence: CSVEDLLAGPYEQYF. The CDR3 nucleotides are TGCAGCGTTGAAGACCTCCTAGCGGGCCCCTACGAGCAGTACTTC.

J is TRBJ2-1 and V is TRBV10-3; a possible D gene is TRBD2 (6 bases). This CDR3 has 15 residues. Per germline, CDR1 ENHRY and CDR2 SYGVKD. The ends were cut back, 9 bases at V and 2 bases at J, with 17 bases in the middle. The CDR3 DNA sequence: TGTGCCATGGCGGTTTGGCGGGGACCCTACAATGAGCAGTTCTTC. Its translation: CAMAVWRGPYNEQFF.

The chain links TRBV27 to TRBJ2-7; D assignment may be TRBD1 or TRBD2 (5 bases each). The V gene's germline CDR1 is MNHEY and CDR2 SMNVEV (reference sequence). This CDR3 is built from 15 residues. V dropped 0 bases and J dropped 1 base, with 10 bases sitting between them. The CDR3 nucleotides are TGTGCCAGCAGTTTATCTGGGACGTTTTCCTACGAGCAGTACTTC. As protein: CASSLSGTFSYEQYF.

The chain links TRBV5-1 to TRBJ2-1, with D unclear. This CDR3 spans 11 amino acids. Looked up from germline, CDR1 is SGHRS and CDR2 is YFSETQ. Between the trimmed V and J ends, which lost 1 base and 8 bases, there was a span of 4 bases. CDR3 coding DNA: TGCGCCAGCAGCTTGTCGGATGAGCAGTTCTTC. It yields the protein CASSLSDEQFF.

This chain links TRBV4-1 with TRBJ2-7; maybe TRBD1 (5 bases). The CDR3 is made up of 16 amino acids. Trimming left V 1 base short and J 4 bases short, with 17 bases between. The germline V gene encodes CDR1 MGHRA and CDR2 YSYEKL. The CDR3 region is CASSQGGGQGVYEQYF. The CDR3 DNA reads TGCGCCAGCAGCCAAGGGGGCGGCCAAGGAGTTTACGAGCAGTACTTC.

The CDR3 sequence is CASSQVPAEAFF. The CDR3 DNA follows: TGTGCCAGCAGCCAAGTTCCGGCCGAAGCTTTCTTT. The chain recombines TRBV14 with TRBJ1-1; D remains unclear. Germline V CDR1 and CDR2: SGHDN, FVKESK. V was clipped by 1 base and J by 8 bases, with 8 bases between them. The CDR3 is made up of 12 amino acids.

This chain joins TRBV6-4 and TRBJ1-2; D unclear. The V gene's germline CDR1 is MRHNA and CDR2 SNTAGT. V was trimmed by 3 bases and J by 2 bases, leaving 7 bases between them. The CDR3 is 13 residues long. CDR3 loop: CASSEGGNYGYTF. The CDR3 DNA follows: TGTGCCAGCAGTGAGGGAGGGAACTATGGCTACACCTTC.

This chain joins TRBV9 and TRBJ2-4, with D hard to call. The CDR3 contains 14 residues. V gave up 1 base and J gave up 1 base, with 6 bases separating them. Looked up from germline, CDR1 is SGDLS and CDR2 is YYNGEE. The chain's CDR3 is CASSVSAAKNIQYF. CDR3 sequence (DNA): TGTGCCAGCAGCGTATCAGCGGCCAAAAACATTCAGTACTTC.

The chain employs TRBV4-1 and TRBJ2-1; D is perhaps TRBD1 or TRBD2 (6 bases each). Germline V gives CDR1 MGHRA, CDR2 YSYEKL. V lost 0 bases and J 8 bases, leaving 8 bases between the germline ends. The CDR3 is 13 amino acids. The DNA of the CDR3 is TGCGCCAGCAGCCAAGATAGGGGGGATGAGCAGTTCTTC. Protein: CASSQDRGDEQFF.

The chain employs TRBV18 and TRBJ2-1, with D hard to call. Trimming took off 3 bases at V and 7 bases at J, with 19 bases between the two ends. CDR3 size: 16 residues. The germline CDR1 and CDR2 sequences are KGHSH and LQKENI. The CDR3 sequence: CASSPEVQASPNEQFF. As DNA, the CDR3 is TGTGCCAGCTCACCTGAGGTCCAGGCCAGTCCTAATGAGCAGTTCTTC.

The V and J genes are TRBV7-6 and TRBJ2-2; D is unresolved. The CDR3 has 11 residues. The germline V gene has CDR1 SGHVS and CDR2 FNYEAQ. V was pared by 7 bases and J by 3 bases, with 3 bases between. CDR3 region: CASKDTGELFF. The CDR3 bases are TGTGCCAGCAAGGACACCGGGGAGCTGTTTTTT.

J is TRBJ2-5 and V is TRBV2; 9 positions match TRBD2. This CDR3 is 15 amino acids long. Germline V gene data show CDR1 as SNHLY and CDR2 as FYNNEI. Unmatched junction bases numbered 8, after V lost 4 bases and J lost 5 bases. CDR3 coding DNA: TGTGCCAGCAGTGTCTCTCTAGCGGGGCGGGAGACCCAGTACTTC. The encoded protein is CASSVSLAGRETQYF.

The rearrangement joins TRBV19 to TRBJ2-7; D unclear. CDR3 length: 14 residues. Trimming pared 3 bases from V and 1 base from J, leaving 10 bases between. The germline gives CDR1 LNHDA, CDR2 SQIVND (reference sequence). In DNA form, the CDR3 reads TGTGCCAGTAGTATTGGTCAGAGGTCCTACGAGCAGTACTTC. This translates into CASSIGQRSYEQYF.

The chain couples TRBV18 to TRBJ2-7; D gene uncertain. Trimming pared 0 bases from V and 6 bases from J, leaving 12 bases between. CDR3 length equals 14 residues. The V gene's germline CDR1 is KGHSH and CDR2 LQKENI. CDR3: CASSPPVSLGEQYF. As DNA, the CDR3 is TGTGCCAGCTCACCACCAGTTTCTTTGGGCGAGCAGTACTTC.

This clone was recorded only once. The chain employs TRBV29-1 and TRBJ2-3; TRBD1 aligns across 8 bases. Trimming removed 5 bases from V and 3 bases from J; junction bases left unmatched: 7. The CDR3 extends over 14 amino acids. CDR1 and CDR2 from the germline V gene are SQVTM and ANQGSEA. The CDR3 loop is CSVPGGFLTDTQYF. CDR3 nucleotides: TGCAGCGTTCCAGGGGGCTTCCTGACAGATACGCAGTATTTT.

The CDR3 DNA sequence: TGTGCCAGCAGCTTATCCGCAGGGGGCCATGGCTACACCTTC. Protein: CASSLSAGGHGYTF. The V gene is TRBV13, the J gene TRBJ1-2, with 8 bases identical to TRBD1. This CDR3 contains 14 residues. Germline V CDR1 and CDR2: PRHDT, FYEKMQ (reference sequence). Trimming removed 2 bases from V and 6 bases from J; junction bases left unmatched: 5.

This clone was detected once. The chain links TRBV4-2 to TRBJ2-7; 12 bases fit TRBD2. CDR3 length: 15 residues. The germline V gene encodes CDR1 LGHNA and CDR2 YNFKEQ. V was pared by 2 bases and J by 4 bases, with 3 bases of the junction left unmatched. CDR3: CASSQLTSGRYEQYF. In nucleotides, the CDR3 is TGTGCCAGCAGCCAATTGACTAGCGGGAGATACGAGCAGTACTTC.

The CDR3 loop is CASSLLAGNNEQFF. In nucleotides, the CDR3 is TGTGCCAGCAGCCTACTAGCGGGAAACAATGAGCAGTTCTTC. The chain is built from TRBV7-3 and TRBJ2-1; TRBD2 agrees at 10 bases. The CDR3 is 14 residues long. J lost 5 bases, V lost 5 bases, and 3 bases had no gene match. Germline loops: CDR1 SGHTA, CDR2 FQGTGA.